This is a list of T cell receptor beta chains from one sample in a study of blood T cell repertoires in COVID-19. Assay used: immunoSEQ multiplex PCR; TCRdb lists only in-frame clones, some missing. The sample lists about 250,000 clones, approximately 85% occurring once. The sample consisted of PBMCs or T cells enriched from blood (not recorded which). These receptors were taken from a woman in her fifties or sixties with acute COVID-19. Each CDR3 is given with its conserved first and last residue. The D gene is left open where the match is weak. The size of a clone is reported for some rows only, either as once, few or many, or as a class for expanded clones.

clone_size	j_call	v_call	d_call	cdr3_nt	cdr3_aa
few	TRBJ2-7	TRBV19	NA	TGTGCCAGTAGTATTGGGCAGGGAAGGTCCTACGAGCAGTACTTC	CASSIGQGRSYEQYF
NA	TRBJ2-2	TRBV2	TRBD1	TGTGCCAGCAACGACAGGGATCGTGGCGGGGAGCTGTTTTTT	CASNDRDRGGELFF
few	TRBJ1-5	TRBV7-9	NA	TGTGCCAGCAGCTTAGGACAGAATCAGCCCCAGCATTTT	CASSLGQNQPQHF
NA	TRBJ1-2	TRBV6-1	NA	TGTGCCAGCAGTGAAGCTCTCGGAGGTGGCTATGGCTACACCTTC	CASSEALGGGYGYTF
NA	TRBJ1-1	TRBV30	NA	TGTGCCTGGAGTGGGCGGACTGAAGCTTTCTTT	CAWSGRTEAFF
NA	TRBJ2-5	TRBV30	NA	TGTGCCTGGACGGACTGGAATAGGAGAGAGACCCAGTACTTC	CAWTDWNRRETQYF
NA	TRBJ1-4	TRBV2	NA	TGTGCCAGCAGGGTATCGGAGGAAGCTAATGAAAAACTGTTTTTT	CASRVSEEANEKLFF
NA	TRBJ1-1	TRBV9	NA	TGTGCCAGCAGCGTAGAGGGAATCGTCGGAGTGGGGGATCGGGGGACTGAAGCTTTCTTT	CASSVEGIVGVGDRGTEAFF
NA	TRBJ2-2	TRBV4-3	TRBD1	TGCGCCAGCAGCCAAGCAATGGACAGGGTCCTGAACACCGGGGAGCTGTTTTTT	CASSQAMDRVLNTGELFF
NA	TRBJ1-4	TRBV12-5	NA	TGTGCTACCAGGGGCCCTTGGAATGAAAAACTGTTTTTT	CATRGPWNEKLFF
NA	TRBJ1-2	TRBV6-1	TRBD1	TGTGCCAGCAGTGAGAACCAGGGGGTAGATGGCTACACCTTC	CASSENQGVDGYTF
NA	TRBJ1-4	TRBV10-3	NA	TGTGCCATCAGTGAGTCTGGGGGCGAAAAACTGTTTTTT	CAISESGGEKLFF
few	TRBJ1-3	TRBV3-1/TRBV3-2	NA	TGTGCCAGCAGCCAATACAGGGCGCAAGGAAACACCATATATTTT	CASSQYRAQGNTIYF
NA	TRBJ2-1	TRBV20-1	NA	TGCAGTGCCCTTAAATACAATGAGCAGTTCTTC	CSALKYNEQFF
NA	TRBJ1-2	TRBV5-1	TRBD1	TGCGCCAGCAGCTTGAAGGGGACAGGGGTCGGCTACACCTTC	CASSLKGTGVGYTF
once	TRBJ2-3	TRBV10-3	NA	TGTGCCATCAGTGAGCCCCCCGCCGGGGATACGCAGTATTTT	CAISEPPAGDTQYF
NA	TRBJ1-2	TRBV28	NA	TGTGCCAGCAGTGTCGACACTGGCTACACCTTC	CASSVDTGYTF
NA	TRBJ2-2	TRBV9	NA	TGTGCCAGCAGCCCCTCCGCAGGGGAACTCACCGGGGAGCTGTTTTTT	CASSPSAGELTGELFF
NA	TRBJ2-3	TRBV5-6	NA	TGTGCCAGCAGCCACCGACTAGTTCGTGGCACAGATACGCAGTATTTT	CASSHRLVRGTDTQYF
NA	TRBJ1-2	TRBV7-9	TRBD1	TGTGCCAGCAGCCCTAGACAGGGGAACTATGGCTACACCTTC	CASSPRQGNYGYTF
few	TRBJ1-2	TRBV27	TRBD1	TGTGCCAGCAGTTTATCGAGAGGGGGCGGTAACTATGGCTACACCTTC	CASSLSRGGGNYGYTF
NA	TRBJ1-2	TRBV20-1	NA	TGCAGTGCTAGAGATATGAGGGTGAACACCTTC	CSARDMRVNTF